This TCR beta chain was captured by sequencing in a study of neurological immune-mediated disorders. TCRdb recomputed calls from the 5' RACE reads with MiXCR, one row per CDR3 protein. Among 30,000 or so distinct CDR3 sequences listed, roughly 4.4% were seen once. This clonotype has at least ten counts. CDR3 length: 14 amino acids. CDR1 is SEHNR, CDR2 FQNEAQ, per germline (reference sequence). The V and J ends lost 0 bases and 2 bases respectively, with 8 bases between them. V is TRBV7-9 and J is TRBJ2-7; D might be TRBD1 or TRBD2, each matching 5 bases. Input material: PBMCs. The clonotype originates from a man between 18 and 29 years old in good health. CDR3 region: CASSLAGDPYEQYF. Here the CDR3 DNA reads TGTGCCAGCAGCTTAGCAGGGGACCCCTACGAGCAGTACTTC.